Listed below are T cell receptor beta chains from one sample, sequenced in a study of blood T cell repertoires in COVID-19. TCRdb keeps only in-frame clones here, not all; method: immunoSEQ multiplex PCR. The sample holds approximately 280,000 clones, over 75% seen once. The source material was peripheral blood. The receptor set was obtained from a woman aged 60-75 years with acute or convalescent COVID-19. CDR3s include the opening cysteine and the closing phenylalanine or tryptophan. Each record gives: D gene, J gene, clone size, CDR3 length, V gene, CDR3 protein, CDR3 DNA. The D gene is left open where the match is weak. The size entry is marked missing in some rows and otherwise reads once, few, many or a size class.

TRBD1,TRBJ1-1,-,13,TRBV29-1,CSLRQGVNTEAFF,TGCAGCCTTCGACAGGGAGTGAACACTGAAGCTTTCTTT
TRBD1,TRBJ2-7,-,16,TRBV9,CASSVGTGAASYEQYF,TGTGCCAGCAGCGTTGGGACAGGGGCCGCTTCCTACGAGCAGTACTTC
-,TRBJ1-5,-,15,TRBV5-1,CASSAQGGGNQPQHF,TGCGCCAGCAGTGCTCAGGGTGGAGGCAATCAGCCCCAGCATTTT
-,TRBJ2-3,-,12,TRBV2,CATRLVMSAQYF,TGTGCCACGAGACTAGTGATGAGTGCGCAGTATTTT
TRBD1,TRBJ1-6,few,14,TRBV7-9,CASSFDRENTPLHF,TGTGCCAGCAGCTTCGACAGGGAAAATACACCCCTCCACTTT
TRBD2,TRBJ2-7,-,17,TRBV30,CAWSVPRTSGRTNEQYF,TGTGCCTGGAGTGTCCCCCGGACTAGCGGGAGAACCAACGAGCAGTACTTC
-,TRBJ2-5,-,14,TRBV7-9,CASSSARGQETQYF,TGTGCCAGCAGCTCGGCCCGGGGCCAAGAGACCCAGTACTTC
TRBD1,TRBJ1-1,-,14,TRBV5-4,CASSLGQGNGEAFF,TGTGCCAGCAGCTTGGGACAGGGGAACGGTGAAGCTTTCTTT
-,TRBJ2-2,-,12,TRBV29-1,CSVDRNTGELFF,TGCAGCGTTGATCGTAACACCGGGGAGCTGTTTTTT
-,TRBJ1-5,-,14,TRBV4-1,CASSQDPGYQPQHF,TGCGCCAGCAGCCAAGATCCAGGCTATCAGCCCCAGCATTTT
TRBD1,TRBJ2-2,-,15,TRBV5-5,CASRRQGPNTGELFF,TGTGCCAGCAGGAGACAGGGACCGAACACCGGGGAGCTGTTTTTT
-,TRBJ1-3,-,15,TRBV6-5,CASSYQASSGNTIYF,TGTGCCAGCAGTTATCAAGCAAGCTCTGGAAACACCATATATTTT
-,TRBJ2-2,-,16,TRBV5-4,CASSLAHRANTGELFF,TGTGCCAGCAGCTTGGCCCACAGGGCGAACACCGGGGAGCTGTTTTTT
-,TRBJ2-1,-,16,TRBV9,CASSAHLGEDYNEQFF,TGTGCCAGCAGCGCCCACTTGGGTGAGGACTACAATGAGCAGTTCTTC
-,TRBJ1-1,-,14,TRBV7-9,CASSALRSGTEAFF,TGTGCCAGCAGCGCACTTAGGTCGGGCACTGAAGCTTTCTTT
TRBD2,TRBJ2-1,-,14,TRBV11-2,CASSLIRSSGKQFF,TGTGCCAGCAGCTTAATTCGGTCTAGCGGGAAGCAGTTCTTC
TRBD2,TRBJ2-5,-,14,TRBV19,CASSSSGGQETQYF,TGTGCCAGTAGTTCTAGCGGGGGGCAAGAGACCCAGTACTTC
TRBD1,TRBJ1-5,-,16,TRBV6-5,CASSYGTGDSNQPQHF,TGTGCCAGCAGTTACGGGACAGGGGATAGCAATCAGCCCCAGCATTTT
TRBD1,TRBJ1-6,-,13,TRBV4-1,CASRDRGNSPLHF,TGCGCCAGTAGGGACAGGGGGAATTCACCCCTCCACTTT
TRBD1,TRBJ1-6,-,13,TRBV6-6,CATGTGYNSPLHF,TGTGCCACCGGGACAGGGTATAATTCACCCCTCCACTTT
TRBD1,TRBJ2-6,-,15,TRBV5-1,CASSPASGTGTTLTF,TGCGCCAGCAGCCCAGCTTCGGGGACAGGGACTACCCTGACTTTC
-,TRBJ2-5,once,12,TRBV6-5,CAVGGQVETQYF,TGTGCTGTGGGAGGCCAGGTGGAGACCCAGTACTTC
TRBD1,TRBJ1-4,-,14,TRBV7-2,CASSRRGLGEKLFF,TGTGCCAGCAGCCGCAGGGGGCTGGGTGAAAAACTGTTTTTT
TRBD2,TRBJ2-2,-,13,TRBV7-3,CASSPTSPGELFF,TGTGCCAGCAGCCCGACTAGCCCCGGGGAGCTGTTTTTT
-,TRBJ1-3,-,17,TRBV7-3,CASSLKGVKDSGNTIYF,TGTGCCAGCAGCTTAAAAGGGGTAAAGGACTCTGGAAACACCATATATTTT
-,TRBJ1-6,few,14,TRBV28,CASSYAGDNSPLHF,TGTGCCAGCAGCTATGCGGGGGATAATTCACCCCTCCACTTT
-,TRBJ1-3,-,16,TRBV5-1,CASSLGIGAIGNTIYF,TGCGCCAGCAGCTTGGGGATAGGGGCCATTGGAAACACCATATATTTT
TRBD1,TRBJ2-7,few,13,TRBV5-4,CASSEGGRLEQYF,TGTGCCAGCAGCGAAGGGGGCCGTTTGGAGCAGTACTTC
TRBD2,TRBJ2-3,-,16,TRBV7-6,CASSSLAGGNTDTQYF,TGTGCCAGCAGCTCCTTAGCGGGAGGCAACACAGATACGCAGTATTTT
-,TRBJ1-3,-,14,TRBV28,CASNPRVPLNTIYF,TGTGCCAGCAATCCCCGGGTCCCACTAAACACCATATATTTT
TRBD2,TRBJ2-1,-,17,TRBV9,CASTVAGTSGKYNEQFF,TGTGCCAGCACCGTAGCCGGGACTAGCGGAAAATACAATGAGCAGTTCTTC
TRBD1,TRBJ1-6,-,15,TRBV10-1,CASSTIDRGFSPLHF,TGCGCCAGCAGTACCATCGACAGGGGATTTTCACCCCTCCACTTT
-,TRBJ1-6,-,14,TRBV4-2,CASSQGQGRSPLHF,TGTGCCAGCAGCCAGGGGCAGGGTCGCTCACCCCTCCACTTT
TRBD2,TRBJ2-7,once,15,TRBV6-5,CASTSLAGGPYEQYF,TGTGCCAGCACCTCACTAGCGGGAGGCCCCTACGAGCAGTACTTC
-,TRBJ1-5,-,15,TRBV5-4,CASSSGVGSNQPQHF,TGTGCCAGCAGCTCAGGGGTGGGCAGCAATCAGCCCCAGCATTTT
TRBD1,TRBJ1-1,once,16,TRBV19,CASSIGSGGADTEAFF,TGTGCCAGTAGTATCGGGTCAGGGGGCGCGGACACTGAAGCTTTCTTT
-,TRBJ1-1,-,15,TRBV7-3,CASSPLAGGDTEAFF,TGTGCCAGCAGCCCCTTGGCGGGGGGGGACACTGAAGCTTTCTTT
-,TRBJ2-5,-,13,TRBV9,CASSEQQGETQYF,TGTGCCAGCAGTGAACAGCAGGGGGAGACCCAGTACTTC
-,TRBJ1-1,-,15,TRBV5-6,CASSLRGQRNTEAFF,TGTGCCAGCAGCTTGAGGGGACAACGGAACACTGAAGCTTTCTTT
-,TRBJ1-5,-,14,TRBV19,CASSLQGTDQPQHF,TGTGCCAGTAGTCTACAGGGAACGGATCAGCCCCAGCATTTT
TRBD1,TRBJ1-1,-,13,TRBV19,CASSAQGDTEAFF,TGTGCCAGTAGTGCCCAGGGGGATACTGAAGCTTTCTTT
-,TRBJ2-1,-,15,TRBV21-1,CASIEAGARYNEQFF,TGTGCCAGCATCGAAGCGGGGGCCCGATACAATGAGCAGTTCTTC
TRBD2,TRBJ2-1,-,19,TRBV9,CASSEKTIAGGEGYNEQFF,TGTGCCAGCAGCGAAAAAACCATAGCGGGGGGCGAGGGATACAATGAGCAGTTCTTC
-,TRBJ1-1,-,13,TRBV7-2,CASSLIENTEAFF,TGTGCCAGCAGCTTAATAGAGAACACTGAAGCTTTCTTT
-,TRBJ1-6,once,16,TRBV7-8,CASSTDRIILNSPLHF,TGTGCCAGCAGCACAGACAGGATTATATTGAATTCACCCCTCCACTTT
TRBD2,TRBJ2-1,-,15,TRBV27,CASSTGTSGYNEQFF,TGTGCCAGCAGTACCGGGACTAGCGGCTACAATGAGCAGTTCTTC
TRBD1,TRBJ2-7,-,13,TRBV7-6,CASSTRDRAEQYF,TGTGCCAGCAGCACCCGGGACAGGGCCGAGCAGTACTTC
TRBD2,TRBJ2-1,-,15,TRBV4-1,CASSQAGLAGNEQFF,TGCGCCAGCAGCCAAGCGGGACTAGCCGGCAATGAGCAGTTCTTC
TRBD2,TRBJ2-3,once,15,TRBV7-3,CASSSSGRAGDTQYF,TGTGCCAGCAGCTCCAGCGGGAGGGCCGGAGATACGCAGTATTTT
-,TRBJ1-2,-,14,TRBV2,CASSERTASYGYTF,TGTGCCAGCAGTGAACGGACAGCCAGCTATGGCTACACCTTC
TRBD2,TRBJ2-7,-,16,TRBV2,CASSEALSGSLYEQYF,TGTGCCAGCAGTGAAGCGCTTAGCGGGAGTTTGTACGAGCAGTACTTC
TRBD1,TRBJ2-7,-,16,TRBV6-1,CASSEGGQGYPYEQYF,TGTGCCAGCAGTGAGGGGGGACAGGGCTATCCCTACGAGCAGTACTTC
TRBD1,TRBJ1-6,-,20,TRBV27,CASSLSRTGGFRSYNSPLHF,TGTGCCAGCAGTTTATCTAGGACAGGGGGTTTTCGCTCCTATAATTCACCCCTCCACTTT